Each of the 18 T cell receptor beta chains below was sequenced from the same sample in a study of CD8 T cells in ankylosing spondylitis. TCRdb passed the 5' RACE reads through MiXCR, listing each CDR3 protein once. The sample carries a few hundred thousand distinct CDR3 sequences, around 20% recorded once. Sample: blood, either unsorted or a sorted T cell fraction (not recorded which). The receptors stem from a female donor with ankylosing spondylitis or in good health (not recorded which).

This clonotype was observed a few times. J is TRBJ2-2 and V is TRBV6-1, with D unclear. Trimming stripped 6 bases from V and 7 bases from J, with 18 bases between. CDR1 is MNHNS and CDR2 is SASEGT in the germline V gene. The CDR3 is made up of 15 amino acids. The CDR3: CASRVGFRVDGELFF. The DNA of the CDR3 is TGTGCCAGCAGAGTGGGGTTTAGGGTCGACGGGGAGCTGTTTTTT.

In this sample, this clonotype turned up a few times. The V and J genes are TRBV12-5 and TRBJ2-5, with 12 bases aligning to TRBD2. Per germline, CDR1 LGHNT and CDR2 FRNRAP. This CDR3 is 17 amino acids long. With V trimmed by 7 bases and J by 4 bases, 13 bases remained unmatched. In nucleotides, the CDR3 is TGTGCTAGTGCCCGAACCCTTGGACTAGCGGGAATAGAGACCCAGTACTTC. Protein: CASARTLGLAGIETQYF.

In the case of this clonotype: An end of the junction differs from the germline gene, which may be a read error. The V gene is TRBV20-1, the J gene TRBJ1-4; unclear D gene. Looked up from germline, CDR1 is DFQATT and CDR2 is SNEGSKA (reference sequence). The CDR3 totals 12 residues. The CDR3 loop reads CSARGTVEELFF. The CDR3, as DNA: TGCAGTGCGAGAGGCACGGTGGAAGAACTGTTTTTT.

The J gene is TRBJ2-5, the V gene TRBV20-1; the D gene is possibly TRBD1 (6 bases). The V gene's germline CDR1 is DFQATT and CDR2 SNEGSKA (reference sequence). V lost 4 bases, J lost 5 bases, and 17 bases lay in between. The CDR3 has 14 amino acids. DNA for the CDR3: TGCAGTGCTACAACCGGGACAAGGGAGGAGACCCAGTACTTC. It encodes CSATTGTREETQYF.

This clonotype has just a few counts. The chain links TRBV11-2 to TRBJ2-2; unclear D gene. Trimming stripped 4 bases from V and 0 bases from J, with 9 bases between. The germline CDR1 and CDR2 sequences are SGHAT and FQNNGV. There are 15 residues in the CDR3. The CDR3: CASSSVAANTGELFF. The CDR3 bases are TGTGCCAGCAGCTCCGTAGCAGCGAACACCGGGGAGCTGTTTTTT. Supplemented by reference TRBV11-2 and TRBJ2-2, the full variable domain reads EAGVAQSPRYKIIEKRQSVAFWCNPISGHATLYWYQQILGQGPKLLIQFQNNGVVDDSQLPKDRFSAERLKGVDSTLKIQPAKLEDSAVYLCASSSVAANTGELFFGEGSRLTVL.

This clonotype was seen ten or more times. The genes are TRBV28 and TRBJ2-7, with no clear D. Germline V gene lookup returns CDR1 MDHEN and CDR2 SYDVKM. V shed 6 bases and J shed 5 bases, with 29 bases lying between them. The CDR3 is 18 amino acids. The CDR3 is CASSIGFGFGTDQNEQYF. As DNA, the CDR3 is TGTGCCAGCAGCATAGGGTTCGGGTTCGGTACGGATCAAAACGAGCAGTACTTC.

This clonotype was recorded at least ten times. Here the CDR3 reads CASSTGTGLSNYGYTF. CDR3 nucleotide sequence: TGCGCCAGCAGCACCGGGACAGGCCTCTCTAACTATGGCTACACCTTC. This rearrangement joins TRBV5-1 to TRBJ1-2, with 8 positions matching TRBD1. Germline V gene lookup returns CDR1 SGHRS and CDR2 YFSETQ. The CDR3 is 16 amino acids. Trimming at V came to 4 bases and at J to 0 bases, leaving 8 bases not matched to a gene.

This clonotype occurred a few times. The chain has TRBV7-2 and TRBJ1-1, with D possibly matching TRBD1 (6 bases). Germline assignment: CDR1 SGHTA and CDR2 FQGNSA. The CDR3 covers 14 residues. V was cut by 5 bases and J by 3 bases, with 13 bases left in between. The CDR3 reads CASSVDRTDTEAFF. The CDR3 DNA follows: TGTGCCAGCAGCGTCGACAGGACGGACACTGAAGCTTTCTTT.

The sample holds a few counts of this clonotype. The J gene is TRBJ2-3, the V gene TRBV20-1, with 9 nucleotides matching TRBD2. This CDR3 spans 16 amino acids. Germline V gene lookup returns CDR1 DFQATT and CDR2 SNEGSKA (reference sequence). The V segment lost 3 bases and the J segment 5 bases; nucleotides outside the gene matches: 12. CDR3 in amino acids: CSASGPASGTIDTQYF. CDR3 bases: TGCAGTGCTAGCGGACCGGCTAGCGGGACAATAGATACGCAGTATTTT.

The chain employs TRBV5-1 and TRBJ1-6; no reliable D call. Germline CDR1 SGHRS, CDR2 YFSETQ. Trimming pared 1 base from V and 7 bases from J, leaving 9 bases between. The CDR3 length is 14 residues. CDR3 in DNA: TGCGCCAGCAGCTTGAATACGGAAAATTCACCCCTCCACTTT. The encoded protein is CASSLNTENSPLHF.

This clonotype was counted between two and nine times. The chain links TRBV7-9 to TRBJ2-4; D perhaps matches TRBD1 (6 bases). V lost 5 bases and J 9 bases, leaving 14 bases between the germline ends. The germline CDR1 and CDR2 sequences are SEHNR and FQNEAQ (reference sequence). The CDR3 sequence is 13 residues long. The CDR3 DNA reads TGTGCCAGCAGCCTAACGCAGGGGAGCATTCAGTACTTC. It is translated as CASSLTQGSIQYF.

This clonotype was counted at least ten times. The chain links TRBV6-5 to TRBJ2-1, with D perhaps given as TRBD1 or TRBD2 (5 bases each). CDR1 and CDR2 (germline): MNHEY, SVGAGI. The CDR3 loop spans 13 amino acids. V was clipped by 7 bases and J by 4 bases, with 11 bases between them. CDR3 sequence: CASTPREYNEQFF. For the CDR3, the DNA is TGTGCCAGCACCCCCAGGGAGTACAATGAGCAGTTCTTC.

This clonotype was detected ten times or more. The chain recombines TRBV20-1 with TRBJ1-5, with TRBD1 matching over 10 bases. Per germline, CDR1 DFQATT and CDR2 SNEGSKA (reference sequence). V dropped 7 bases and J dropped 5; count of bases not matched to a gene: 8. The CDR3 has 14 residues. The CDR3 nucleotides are TGCAGTGGCCAGGACAGGGGGTCCGATCAGCCCCAGCATTTT. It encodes CSGQDRGSDQPQHF.

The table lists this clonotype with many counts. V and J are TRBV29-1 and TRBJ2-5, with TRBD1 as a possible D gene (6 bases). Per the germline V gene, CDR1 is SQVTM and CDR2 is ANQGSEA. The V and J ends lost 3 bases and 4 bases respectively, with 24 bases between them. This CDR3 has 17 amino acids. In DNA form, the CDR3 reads TGCAGCGTTGACGCTTTCGGGGAACAGGGCTTAGGAGAGACCCAGTACTTC. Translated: CSVDAFGEQGLGETQYF.

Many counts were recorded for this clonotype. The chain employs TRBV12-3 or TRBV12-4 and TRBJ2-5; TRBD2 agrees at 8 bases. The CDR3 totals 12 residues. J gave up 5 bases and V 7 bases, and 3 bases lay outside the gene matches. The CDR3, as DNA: TGTGCCAGCAAACGGGAGGGGGAGACCCAGTACTTC. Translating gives CASKREGETQYF.

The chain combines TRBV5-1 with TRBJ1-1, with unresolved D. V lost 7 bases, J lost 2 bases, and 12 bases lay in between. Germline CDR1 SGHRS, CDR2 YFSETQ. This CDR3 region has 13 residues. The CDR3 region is CASRREGNTEAFF. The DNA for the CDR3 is TGCGCCAGCCGCCGGGAGGGTAACACTGAAGCTTTCTTT.

CDR3 amino acids: CASRLLGGSSHEQYF. The DNA for the CDR3 is TGTGCCAGCAGACTGCTTGGCGGGAGTTCCCACGAGCAGTACTTC. This chain joins TRBV6-2 or TRBV6-3 and TRBJ2-7; 7 nucleotides line up with TRBD2. Unmatched junction bases numbered 13, after V lost 6 bases and J lost 5 bases. The germline V gene has CDR1 MNHEY and CDR2 SVGEGT. The CDR3 totals 15 residues.

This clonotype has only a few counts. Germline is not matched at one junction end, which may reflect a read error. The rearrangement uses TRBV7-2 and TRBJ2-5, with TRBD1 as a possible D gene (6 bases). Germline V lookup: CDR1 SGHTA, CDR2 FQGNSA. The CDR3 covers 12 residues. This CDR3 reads CASSLVGGDTFF. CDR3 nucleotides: TGTGCCAGCAGCTTAGTGGGTGGGGACACCTTCTTC.